The 17 T cell receptor beta chains presented below share a single source sample, sequenced in a study of memory CD4+ T cells and cytomegalovirus serostatus. The sort gate was single viable CD3+CD4+CD8-CD45RO+ cells for memory CD4+ T cells. TCRdb's table, derived via immunoSEQ multiplex PCR, lists solely in-frame clones and lacks some. This table holds about 56,000 clones, about 81% found once. Sequencing was performed on memory CD4+ T cells from blood. The source is an adult in good health and CMV-seronegative.

The V call is TRBV9, the J call TRBJ2-2, with 8 bases that match TRBD1. Germline V CDR1 and CDR2: SGDLS, YYNGEE. V dropped 3 bases and J dropped 5; count of bases not matched to a gene: 6. The CDR3 loop spans 15 amino acids. The CDR3 spells CASSASTGVTGELFF. In DNA form, the CDR3 reads TGTGCCAGCAGCGCCTCGACAGGGGTGACCGGGGAGCTGTTTTTT.

The rearrangement joins TRBV2 to TRBJ2-7; D ambiguous. The CDR3 contains 14 residues. Between the trimmed V and J ends, which lost 1 base and 0 bases, there was a span of 7 bases. Germline V gene sequence: CDR1 SNHLY, CDR2 FYNNEI. The CDR3 spells CASSEGTLSYEQYF. The CDR3 nucleotides read TGTGCCAGCAGTGAAGGAACTCTCTCCTACGAGCAGTACTTC.

The gene calls are TRBV4-2 and TRBJ2-2; 11 bases agree with TRBD2. CDR1 is LGHNA, CDR2 YNFKEQ, per germline. The CDR3 runs 18 residues. J lost 7 bases, V lost 3 bases, and 13 bases had no gene match. The CDR3: CASSHLAGGLEKVGELFF. Written as DNA, the CDR3 is TGTGCCAGCAGCCACTTAGCGGGGGGGCTAGAAAAAGTCGGGGAGCTGTTTTTT.

The chain employs TRBV14 and TRBJ2-7, with D unresolved. Germline lookup yields CDR1 SGHDN and CDR2 FVKESK. CDR3 length: 13 residues. The V and J ends lost 5 bases and 2 bases respectively, with 10 bases between them. In DNA form, the CDR3 reads TGTGCCAGCAGCTCTCGACACACCTACGAGCAGTACTTC. It specifies CASSSRHTYEQYF.

J is TRBJ1-2 and V is TRBV11-1, with D perhaps TRBD1 (6 bases). The length of the CDR3 is 16 residues. V shed 5 bases and J shed 3 bases, with 19 bases lying between them. Germline-derived CDR1 and CDR2 are SGHAT and FQDESV (reference sequence). CDR3 sequence: CASSPDRGGRDYGYTF. Written as DNA, the CDR3 is TGTGCCAGCAGCCCCGATAGGGGGGGGCGAGACTATGGCTACACCTTC. Full variable domain (outside the CDR3, taken from reference TRBV11-1 and TRBJ1-2): EAEVAQSPRYKITEKSQAVAFWCDPISGHATLYWYRQILGQGPELLVQFQDESVVDDSQLPKDRFSAERLKGVDSTLKIQPAELGDSAMYLCASSPDRGGRDYGYTFGSGTRLTVV.

DNA of the CDR3: TGTGCCAGCAGACGAGGACTAGCGGGGCAAGAGACCCAGTACTTC. It codes for CASRRGLAGQETQYF. This rearrangement joins TRBV11-1 to TRBJ2-5, with 12 positions matching TRBD2. The CDR3 is 15 residues long. The germline CDR1 and CDR2 sequences are SGHAT and FQDESV (reference sequence). V shed 6 bases, J shed 2 bases, and the junction held 4 bases outside the gene matches.

The chain links TRBV19 to TRBJ2-2; 11 bases fit TRBD2. J gave up 4 bases and V 6 bases, and 4 bases lay outside the gene matches. This CDR3 is 15 amino acids long. Germline-derived CDR1 and CDR2 are LNHDA and SQIVND (reference sequence). CDR3 in amino acids: CASRGTSGLTGELFF. CDR3 bases: TGTGCCAGTAGAGGGACTAGCGGACTCACCGGGGAGCTGTTTTTT.

DNA of the CDR3: TGTGCCAGCAGCGTACTTGCAGGGGTCACAGATACGCAGTATTTT. Amino acid sequence: CASSVLAGVTDTQYF. The chain combines TRBV9 with TRBJ2-3; D perhaps matches TRBD1 (6 bases). Trimming stripped 1 base from V and 2 bases from J, with 11 bases between. The CDR3 runs 15 residues. Per germline, CDR1 SGDLS and CDR2 YYNGEE.

The J gene is TRBJ1-1, the V gene TRBV7-9, with unresolved D. The CDR3 contains 14 residues. The V end lost 2 bases, the J end lost 3 bases, and 10 bases lay between the germline ends. The germline V gene encodes CDR1 SEHNR and CDR2 FQNEAQ (reference sequence). In DNA form, the CDR3 reads TGTGCCAGCAGCTTATTGGGCAGCGACACTGAAGCTTTCTTT. Translating it yields CASSLLGSDTEAFF.

This clone showed up just a few times. This chain uses TRBV10-3 with TRBJ1-2; 7 bases line up with TRBD1. This CDR3 comprises 12 residues. The V segment lost 6 bases and the J segment 4 bases; nucleotides outside the gene matches: 2. Germline V gene sequence: CDR1 ENHRY, CDR2 SYGVKD. CDR3 nucleotide sequence: TGTGCCATCAGCGGGACAGCCTATGGCTACACCTTC. Its protein product is CAISGTAYGYTF.

For this clone: Relative to the germline gene, one junction end is altered; a read error may explain this. The CDR3 DNA sequence: TGCGCCAGCAGCAAAGACAGGGATTACGAGCAGTACTTC. It yields the protein CASSKDRDYEQYF. The chain has TRBV4-3 and TRBJ2-7; TRBD1 aligns across 7 bases. This CDR3 comprises 13 residues. Looked up from germline, CDR1 is LGHNA and CDR2 is YSLEER.

V and J are TRBV19 and TRBJ2-1; 9 bases match TRBD1. Losses at the gene ends were 3 bases for V and 1 base for J; bases not matched to a gene: 1. Germline CDR1 is LNHDA and CDR2 is SQIVND (reference sequence). This CDR3 is 15 amino acids long. For the CDR3, the DNA is TGTGCCAGTAGTATCGGACAGGGGTCCTACAATGAGCAGTTCTTC. Amino acid sequence: CASSIGQGSYNEQFF.

CDR3 coding DNA: TGTGCCAGCAGTCTACTAGCGGAGAACACCGGGGAGCTGTTTTTT. The encoded protein is CASSLLAENTGELFF. This chain connects TRBV6-1 to TRBJ2-2; TRBD2 matches 8 bases. In germline, CDR1 is MNHNS, CDR2 SASEGT. V trimming: 5 bases; J trimming: 1 base; junction bases outside the gene matches: 3. CDR3 length: 15 amino acids.

The chain joins TRBV5-1 to TRBJ2-3, with TRBD2 identical over 11 bases. The V gene end was trimmed by 1 base and the J gene end by 2 bases; junction bases not matched to a gene: 6. This CDR3 contains 17 residues. CDR1 is SGHRS, CDR2 YFSETQ, per germline. Written as DNA, the CDR3 is TGCGCCAGCAGCTTGTTCGCTAGCGGGGGGCCCACAGATACGCAGTATTTT. Translation gives CASSLFASGGPTDTQYF. The entire variable domain, with the rest obtained from reference TRBV5-1 and TRBJ2-3, is as follows: KAGVTQTPRYLIKTRGQQVTLSCSPISGHRSVSWYQQTPGQGLQFLFEYFSETQRNKGNFPGRFSGRQFSNSRSEMNVSTLELGDSALYLCASSLFASGGPTDTQYFGPGTRLTVL.

The V call is TRBV5-1, the J call TRBJ1-1; D uncertain. Germline V gene lookup returns CDR1 SGHRS and CDR2 YFSETQ. The V and J ends lost 5 bases and 1 base respectively, with 9 bases between them. The CDR3 is 13 amino acids. CDR3 region: CASRLDGNTEAFF. The CDR3 DNA follows: TGCGCCAGCAGACTTGACGGGAACACTGAAGCTTTCTTT.

This rearrangement joins TRBV10-3 to TRBJ1-1; TRBD1 might be the D (5 bases). V lost 0 bases and J lost 8, with 16 bases in between. The CDR3 totals 15 residues. CDR1 and CDR2 from the germline V gene are ENHRY and SYGVKD. Here the CDR3 DNA reads TGTGCCATCAGTGAGTCAGAGTCGAGGGGCCAAGAAGCTTTCTTT. It yields the protein CAISESESRGQEAFF.

The chain uses TRBV29-1 and TRBJ2-1; D assignment may be TRBD1 or TRBD2 (5 bases each). CDR1 is SQVTM, CDR2 ANQGSEA, per germline. This CDR3 region has 19 residues. V was cut by 2 bases and J by 9 bases, with 32 bases left in between. CDR3 nucleotide sequence: TGCAGCGTTGAATACGGGGCTTTGGTGGGGACCGGTTGGTGGGGTGAGCAGTTCTTC. Encoded protein: CSVEYGALVGTGWWGEQFF.